This entry lists 10 T cell receptor beta chains sequenced from one sample in a study of early T cells in non-severe SARS-CoV-2 infection. Using its own MiXCR run on the 5' RACE reads, TCRdb lists one record per CDR3 protein. The table includes approximately 77,000 distinct CDR3 sequences, roughly a sixth detected once. The sample comprised whole blood. Source of these receptors: an adult who was a healthcare worker with PCR-confirmed SARS-CoV-2 infection or an uninfected control (not recorded which).

V and J are TRBV12-3 or TRBV12-4 and TRBJ2-7; TRBD2 matches 11 bases. The trim removed 2 bases at V and 0 bases at J, leaving 0 bases unmatched. The CDR3 consists of 15 residues. The CDR3 spells CASSLLAGGSYEQYF. CDR3 coding DNA: TGTGCCAGCAGTTTACTAGCGGGAGGCTCCTACGAGCAGTACTTC.

This clonotype was picked up many times. The chain has TRBV13 and TRBJ2-7; 8 nucleotides line up with TRBD2. V gave up 4 bases and J gave up 5 bases; unmatched junction bases: 16. The CDR3 is 17 residues long. From germline, CDR1 is PRHDT and CDR2 FYEKMQ (reference sequence). The CDR3 DNA reads TGTGCCAGCAGCTCGTTCCTTACTAGCGGAGCCGATCACGAGCAGTACTTC. Its protein product is CASSSFLTSGADHEQYF.

This clonotype has a handful of counts. V is TRBV29-1 and J is TRBJ2-7; D possibly corresponds to TRBD1 (6 bases). The CDR3 runs 13 residues. Germline CDR1 and CDR2: SQVTM and ANQGSEA. V was pared by 1 base and J by 3 bases, with 10 bases between. CDR3 protein: CSVEGPGDYEQYF. The CDR3 DNA reads TGCAGCGTTGAAGGGCCAGGGGACTACGAGCAGTACTTC.

This clonotype was seen only a few times. This sequence joins TRBV3-1 and TRBJ2-1; a possible D gene is TRBD1 (5 bases). The V end lost 1 base, the J end lost 1 base, and 26 bases lay between the germline ends. CDR1 and CDR2 from the germline V gene are LGHDT and YNNKEL (reference sequence). This CDR3 is 21 amino acids long. CDR3 nucleotide sequence: TGTGCCAGCAGCCAAGGCTCCTCCGTGCCCCAGGGTCCCAGGTCCTACAATGAGCAGTTCTTC. Residues: CASSQGSSVPQGPRSYNEQFF.

There are a few counts of this clonotype. The gene calls are TRBV6-2 or TRBV6-3 and TRBJ1-5, with 11 positions matching TRBD1. Germline V lookup: CDR1 MNHEY, CDR2 SVGEGT. V was pared by 5 bases and J by 3 bases, with 12 bases of the junction left unmatched. The CDR3 has 18 residues. CDR3 sequence reads: CASSPARTGGTANQPQHF. The CDR3 DNA reads as TGTGCCAGCAGTCCAGCCAGGACAGGGGGCACCGCCAATCAGCCCCAGCATTTT.

At least ten counts were recorded for this clonotype. The chain is built from TRBV9 and TRBJ1-1, with 7 bases matching TRBD1. The CDR3 is 14 amino acids. CDR1 SGDLS and CDR2 YYNGEE come from the germline V gene. After removal of 4 bases from V and 0 bases from J, the junction contained 3 bases not matched to a gene. In DNA form, the CDR3 reads TGTGCCAGCAGCCTAACAGGGGTGAACACTGAAGCTTTCTTT. Its protein product is CASSLTGVNTEAFF.

This clonotype showed up many times. V and J are TRBV6-2 or TRBV6-3 and TRBJ2-5; 8 nucleotides match TRBD2. The trim removed 0 bases at V and 2 bases at J, leaving 5 bases unmatched. Germline V gene sequence: CDR1 MNHEY, CDR2 SVGEGT. The CDR3 length is 16 residues. The CDR3 DNA is TGTGCCAGCAGTTACTCGAGGACTAGCCTTCAAGAGACCCAGTACTTC. This codes for CASSYSRTSLQETQYF.

The chain joins TRBV4-1 to TRBJ1-5, with D possibly TRBD1 on 5 matching bases. The CDR3 sequence is 17 residues long. Trimming cost V 1 base and J 2 bases, with 15 bases left between them. Per germline, CDR1 MGHRA and CDR2 YSYEKL. CDR3 coding DNA: TGCGCCAGCAGCCAAGTTGGGGCCGGAATGGGCAATCAGCCCCAGCATTTT. It encodes CASSQVGAGMGNQPQHF.

The table lists this clonotype with a few counts. The J gene is TRBJ1-3, the V gene TRBV9; D call uncertain. Germline CDR1 SGDLS, CDR2 YYNGEE. V lost 3 bases and J lost 2, with 9 bases in between. The CDR3 has 14 amino acids. In DNA form, the CDR3 reads TGTGCCAGCAGCGAATGGACGGCTGGAAACACCATATATTTT. Translating it yields CASSEWTAGNTIYF. Using reference TRBV9 and TRBJ1-3 for the parts outside the CDR3, the full variable domain is DSGVTQTPKHLITATGQRVTLRCSPRSGDLSVYWYQQSLDQGLQFLIQYYNGEERAKGNILERFSAQQFPDLHSELNLSSLELGDSALYFCASSEWTAGNTIYFGEGSWLTVV.

This clonotype was detected only a few times. This chain joins TRBV5-4 and TRBJ2-5; no clear D gene. V lost 0 bases and J 1 base, leaving 7 bases between the germline ends. Looked up from germline, CDR1 is SGHNT and CDR2 is YYREEE (reference sequence). This CDR3 is 14 amino acids long. CDR3 nucleotides: TGTGCCAGCAGCTTGGACAGACTCCAAGAGACCCAGTACTTC. Protein sequence: CASSLDRLQETQYF.